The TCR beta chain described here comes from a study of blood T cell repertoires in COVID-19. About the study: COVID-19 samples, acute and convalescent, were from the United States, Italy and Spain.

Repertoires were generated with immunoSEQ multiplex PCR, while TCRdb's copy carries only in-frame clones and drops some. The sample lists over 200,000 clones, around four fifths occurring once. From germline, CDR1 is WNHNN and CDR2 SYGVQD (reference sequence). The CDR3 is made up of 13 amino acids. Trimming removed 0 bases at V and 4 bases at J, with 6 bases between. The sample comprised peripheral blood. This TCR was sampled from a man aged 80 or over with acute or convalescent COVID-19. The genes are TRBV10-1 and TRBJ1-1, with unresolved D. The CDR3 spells CASSESPSTEAFF. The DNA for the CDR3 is TGCGCCAGCAGTGAGTCGCCCAGCACTGAAGCTTTCTTT.